The source of this TCR beta chain is a study of vaccination and CD4 T cells after COVID-19. Study in general: Six male and four female convalescents took part, two of them Hispanic. Overlapping peptides of the spike proteins of SARS-CoV-2, HCoV-NL63, HCoV-OC43 and HCoV-229E were used for cell stimulation. Participants received two doses of either BNT162b2 or mRNA-1273 vaccine.

As to treatment: roughly 10-day PBMC culture with coronavirus spike peptide pools or control peptides (ViraFEST assay). Cultured CD4+ T cell DNA underwent sequencing with the Oncomine TCR Beta short-read assay. Genomic DNA was isolated from CD4+ T cells that had been cultured. TCRdb re-called the PCR reads through MiXCR, storing one row per CDR3 protein. The table has about 12,000 distinct CDR3 sequences, roughly 65% seen once. For this clonotype: The antigen remains undetermined.

This TCR derives from a human donor who had recovered from COVID-19. The sequencing sample was made of CD4+ T cells from blood, cultured in vitro.

The chain's CDR3 is CASSSGTSGEAFF. CDR3 coding DNA: TGTGCCAGCAGTTCAGGGACCTCGGGCGAAGCTTTCTTT. V and J are TRBV12-3 or TRBV12-4 and TRBJ1-1; TRBD1 might be the D (5 bases). Trimming stripped 4 bases from V and 8 bases from J, with 14 bases between. This CDR3 is built from 13 residues.